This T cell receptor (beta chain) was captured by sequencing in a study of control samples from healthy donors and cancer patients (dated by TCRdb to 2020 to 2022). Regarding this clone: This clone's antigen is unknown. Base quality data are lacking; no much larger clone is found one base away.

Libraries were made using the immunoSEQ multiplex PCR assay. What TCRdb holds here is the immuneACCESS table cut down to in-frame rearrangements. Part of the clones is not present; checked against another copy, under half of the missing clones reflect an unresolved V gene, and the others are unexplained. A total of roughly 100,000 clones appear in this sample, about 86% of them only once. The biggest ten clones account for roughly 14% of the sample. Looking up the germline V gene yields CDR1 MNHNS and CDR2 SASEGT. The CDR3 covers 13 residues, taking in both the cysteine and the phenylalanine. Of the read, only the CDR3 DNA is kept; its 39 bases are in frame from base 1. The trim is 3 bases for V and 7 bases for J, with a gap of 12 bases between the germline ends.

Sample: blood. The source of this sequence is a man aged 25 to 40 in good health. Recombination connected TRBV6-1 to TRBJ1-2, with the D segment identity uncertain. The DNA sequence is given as TGTGCCAGCAGTGAGGTGGTGAGGAGTGGCTACACCTTC. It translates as CASSEVVRSGYTF.